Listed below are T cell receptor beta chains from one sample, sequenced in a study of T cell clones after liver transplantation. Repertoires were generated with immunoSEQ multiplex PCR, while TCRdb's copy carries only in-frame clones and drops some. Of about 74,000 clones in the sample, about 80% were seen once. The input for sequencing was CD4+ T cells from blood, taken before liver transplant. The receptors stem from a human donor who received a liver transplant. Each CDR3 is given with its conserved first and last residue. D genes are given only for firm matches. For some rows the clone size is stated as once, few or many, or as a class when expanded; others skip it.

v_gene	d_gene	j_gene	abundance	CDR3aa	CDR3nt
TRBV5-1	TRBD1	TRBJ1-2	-	CASSPEAQGAIYGYTF	TGCGCCAGCAGCCCCGAGGCCCAGGGGGCCATCTATGGCTACACCTTC
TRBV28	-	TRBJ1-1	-	CASSPLGGDRDTEAFF	TGTGCCAGCAGTCCCTTGGGGGGGGATCGGGACACTGAAGCTTTCTTT
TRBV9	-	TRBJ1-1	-	CASSVDPEAEAFF	TGTGCCAGCAGCGTAGACCCGGAGGCTGAAGCTTTCTTT
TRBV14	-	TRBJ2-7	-	CASSQGAARAYEQYF	TGTGCCAGCAGCCAAGGAGCGGCGCGGGCCTACGAGCAGTACTTC
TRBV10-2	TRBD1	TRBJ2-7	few	CASSRGTAYEQYF	TGCGCCAGCAGCCGAGGGACAGCCTACGAGCAGTACTTC
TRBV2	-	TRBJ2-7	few	CASSEYGNPYEQYF	TGTGCCAGCAGTGAATACGGGAACCCCTACGAGCAGTACTTC
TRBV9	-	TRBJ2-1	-	CASSVGVSVDEQFF	TGTGCCAGCAGCGTAGGGGTAAGCGTCGATGAGCAGTTCTTC
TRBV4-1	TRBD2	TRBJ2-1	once	CASSQDETSGGNEQFF	TGCGCCAGCAGCCAAGACGAGACTAGCGGGGGCAATGAGCAGTTCTTC
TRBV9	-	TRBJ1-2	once	CASSVESSGNYGYTF	TGTGCCAGCAGCGTAGAGTCTTCAGGAAACTATGGCTACACCTTC
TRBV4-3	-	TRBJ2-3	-	CASSQRPQGPDTQYF	TGCGCCAGCAGCCAGAGGCCCCAGGGCCCAGATACGCAGTATTTT
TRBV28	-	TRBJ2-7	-	CASSWGTNYEQYF	TGTGCCAGCAGCTGGGGCACGAACTACGAGCAGTACTTC
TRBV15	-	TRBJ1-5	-	CATSRGSPQPQHF	TGTGCCACCAGCAGAGGGAGCCCCCAGCCCCAGCATTTT
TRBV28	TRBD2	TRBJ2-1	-	CASDRGGAGNEQFF	TGTGCCAGCGACCGGGGGGGCGCGGGCAATGAGCAGTTCTTC
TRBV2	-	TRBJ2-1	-	CASSINNEQFF	TGTGCCAGCAGTATCAACAATGAGCAGTTCTTC
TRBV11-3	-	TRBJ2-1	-	CASSFSPLNEQFF	TGTGCCAGCAGCTTTAGCCCACTCAATGAGCAGTTCTTC
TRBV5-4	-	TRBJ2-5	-	CASREGTGRVETQYF	TGTGCCAGCAGGGAGGGAACAGGGAGGGTAGAGACCCAGTACTTC
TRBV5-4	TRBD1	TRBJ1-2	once	CASSLGDRDDGYTF	TGTGCCAGCAGCTTGGGGGACAGGGATGATGGCTACACCTTC
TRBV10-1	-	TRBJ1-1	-	CASSEQQGTEAFF	TGCGCCAGCAGTGAACAACAGGGAACTGAAGCTTTCTTT
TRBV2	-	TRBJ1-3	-	CASSEQGQGNGNTIYF	TGTGCCAGCAGTGAACAAGGTCAGGGGAATGGAAACACCATATATTTT
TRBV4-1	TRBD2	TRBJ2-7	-	CASSQGTSGVMYEQYF	TGCGCCAGCAGCCAGGGAACTAGCGGGGTGATGTACGAGCAGTACTTC
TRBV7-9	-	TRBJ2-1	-	CASSLASGYNEQFF	TGTGCCAGCAGCTTAGCGAGCGGATACAATGAGCAGTTCTTC
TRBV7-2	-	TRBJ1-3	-	CASSPRYRGRDTIYF	TGTGCCAGCAGCCCCCGGTATAGGGGTAGGGACACCATATATTTT
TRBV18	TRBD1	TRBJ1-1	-	CASSPLRDRGSSTEAFF	TGTGCCAGCTCACCCCTCCGGGACAGGGGATCAAGCACTGAAGCTTTCTTT
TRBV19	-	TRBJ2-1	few	CASRPGLQFSSYNEQFF	TGTGCCAGTAGACCGGGACTCCAATTCAGCTCCTACAATGAGCAGTTCTTC
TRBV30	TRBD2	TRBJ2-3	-	CASTGGLSTDTQYF	TGTGCCTCAACGGGAGGTCTAAGCACAGATACGCAGTATTTT
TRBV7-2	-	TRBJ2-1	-	CASRPQGAAISYNEQFF	TGTGCCAGCAGACCTCAGGGAGCAGCCATCTCCTACAATGAGCAGTTCTTC
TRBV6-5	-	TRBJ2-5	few	CASSYGAGIETQYF	TGTGCCAGCAGTTACGGGGCAGGGATAGAGACCCAGTACTTC
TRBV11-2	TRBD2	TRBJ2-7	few	CASSWEWGTSGLSYEQYF	TGTGCCAGCAGTTGGGAGTGGGGGACTAGCGGTCTCTCCTACGAGCAGTACTTC
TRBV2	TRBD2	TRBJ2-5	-	CASSPGLAGGPQETQYF	TGTGCCAGCAGTCCGGGACTAGCGGGAGGACCCCAAGAGACCCAGTACTTC
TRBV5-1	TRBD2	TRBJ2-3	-	CASSLLAGGPDTQYF	TGCGCCAGCAGCTTACTAGCGGGAGGGCCAGATACGCAGTATTTT
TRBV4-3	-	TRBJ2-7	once	CASSQGPSFSEQYF	TGCGCCAGCAGCCAAGGTCCTAGCTTCAGCGAGCAGTACTTC